Below, 3 T cell receptor beta chains from the same sample are listed, as sequenced in a study of cytomegalovirus exposure and HLA in healthy donors. PCR used 60 Vbeta primers and 13 Jbeta primers. Sequenced by immunoSEQ multiplex PCR; TCRdb stores in-frame clones only, minus some. The sample consists of 220,000 or so clones, more than 75% of them appearing once. Input material: PBMCs. These receptors were collected from a male donor in good health and CMV-seronegative.

There are a few counts of this clone. This CDR3 reads CASSREMEAFF. The CDR3, as DNA: TGTGCCAGCAGCAGGGAGATGGAAGCTTTCTTT. This chain joins TRBV7-9 and TRBJ1-1; D is uncertain. V was cut by 5 bases and J by 8 bases, with 9 bases left in between. The CDR3 totals 11 residues. CDR1 is SEHNR, CDR2 FQNEAQ, per germline (reference sequence).

This clone was counted once. The chain recombines TRBV18 with TRBJ1-5, with 9 bases lining up with TRBD1. With V trimmed by 2 bases and J by 0 bases, 2 bases remained unmatched. Germline CDR1 KGHSH, CDR2 LQKENI. The CDR3 has 16 residues. CDR3 bases: TGTGCCAGCTCACCAACAGGGGGCAATAGCAATCAGCCCCAGCATTTT. Translation gives CASSPTGGNSNQPQHF.

This clone was recorded only once. The CDR3: CASSLQRTVSGGYTF. The CDR3, as DNA: TGTGCCAGCAGCTTACAACGGACAGTCTCCGGGGGCTACACCTTC. The V call is TRBV7-9, the J call TRBJ1-2; perhaps TRBD1 as D (6 bases). Germline-derived CDR1 and CDR2 are SEHNR and FQNEAQ (reference sequence). Trimming shortened V by 2 bases and J by 8 bases, and 18 bases separated the two germline ends. This CDR3 region has 15 residues.